Below, one TCR beta chain is given with its context. Its antigen remains unknown. This CDR3 region has 16 residues. Germline assignment: CDR1 SGHRS and CDR2 YFSETQ. Unmatched junction bases numbered 8, after V lost 0 bases and J lost 3 bases. This sample is part of a study of cytomegalovirus exposure and HLA in healthy donors. Study at large: An early data release held approximately 80 million unique TCRs from HLA-typed donors. Of about 400 genotyped donors, about 80% clustered with self-reported Caucasian donors.

Study-wide results and caveats: Associated with HLA alleles at 0.05 false discovery rate in a later analysis were around 15,000 TCR beta sequences.

PCR involved 60 Vbeta and 13 Jbeta primers. Sequencing used immunoSEQ multiplex PCR; TCRdb keeps in-frame clones, though not all of them. This table holds some 110,000 clones, 80% to 85% found once. The sequenced sample was PBMCs. The chain recombines TRBV5-1 with TRBJ2-7; the match to TRBD2 covers 8 bases. This clonotype originated in a man aged 30-40 years in good health and CMV-seropositive. The CDR3 nucleotides read TGCGCCAGCAGCTTGGCCCCTGCGGGGGGAAACTACGAGCAGTACTTC. Encoded protein: CASSLAPAGGNYEQYF.